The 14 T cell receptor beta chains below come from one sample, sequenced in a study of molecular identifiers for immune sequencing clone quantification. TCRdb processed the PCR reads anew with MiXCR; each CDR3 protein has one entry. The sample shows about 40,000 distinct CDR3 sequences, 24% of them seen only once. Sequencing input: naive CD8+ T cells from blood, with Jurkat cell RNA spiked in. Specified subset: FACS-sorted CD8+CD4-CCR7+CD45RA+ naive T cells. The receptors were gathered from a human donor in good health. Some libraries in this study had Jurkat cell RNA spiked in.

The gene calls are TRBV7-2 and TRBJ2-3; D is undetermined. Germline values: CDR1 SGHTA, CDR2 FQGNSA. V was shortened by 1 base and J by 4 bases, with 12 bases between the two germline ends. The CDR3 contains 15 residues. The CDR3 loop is CASSLDYGPPDTQYF. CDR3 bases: TGTGCCAGCAGCTTAGATTATGGCCCCCCAGATACGCAGTATTTT.

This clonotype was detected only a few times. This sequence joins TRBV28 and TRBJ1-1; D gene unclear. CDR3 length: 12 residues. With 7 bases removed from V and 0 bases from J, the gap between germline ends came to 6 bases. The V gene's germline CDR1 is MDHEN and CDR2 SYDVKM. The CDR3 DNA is TGTGCCAGCAACTATTTGAACACTGAAGCTTTCTTT. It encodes CASNYLNTEAFF.

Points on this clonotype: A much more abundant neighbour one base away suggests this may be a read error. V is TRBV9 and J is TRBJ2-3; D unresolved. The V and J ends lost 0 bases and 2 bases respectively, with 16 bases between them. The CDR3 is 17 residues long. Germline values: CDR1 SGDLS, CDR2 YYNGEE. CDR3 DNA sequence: TGTGCCAGCAGCGTAGCCCAACTGACTCCTACCACAGATACGCAGTATTTT. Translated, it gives CASSVAQLTPTTDTQYF.

CDR3 protein: CASRDDPPSRGGPGPQFF. The CDR3 DNA follows: TGTGCCAGCAGAGACGATCCCCCGAGCCGGGGGGGCCCTGGGCCCCAGTTCTTC. This chain links TRBV6-5 with TRBJ2-1, with 8 nucleotides matching TRBD2. Germline loops: CDR1 MNHEY, CDR2 SVGAGI. J lost 13 bases, V lost 6 bases, and 26 bases had no gene match. There are 18 residues in the CDR3.

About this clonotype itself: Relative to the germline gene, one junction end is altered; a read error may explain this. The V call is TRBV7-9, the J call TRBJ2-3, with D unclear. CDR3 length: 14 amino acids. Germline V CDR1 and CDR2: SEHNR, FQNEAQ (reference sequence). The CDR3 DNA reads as TGTGCCAGCAGCTTAGCTCCGAGCACAGATCCGCAGTATTTT. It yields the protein CASSLAPSTDPQYF.

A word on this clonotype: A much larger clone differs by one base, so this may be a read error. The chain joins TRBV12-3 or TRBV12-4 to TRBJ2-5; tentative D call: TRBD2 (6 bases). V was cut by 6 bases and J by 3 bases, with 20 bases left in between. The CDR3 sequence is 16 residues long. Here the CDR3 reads CASRPGTGLVEETQYF. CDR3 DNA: TGTGCCAGCAGACCCGGGACTGGTCTCGTTGAAGAGACCCAGTACTTC.

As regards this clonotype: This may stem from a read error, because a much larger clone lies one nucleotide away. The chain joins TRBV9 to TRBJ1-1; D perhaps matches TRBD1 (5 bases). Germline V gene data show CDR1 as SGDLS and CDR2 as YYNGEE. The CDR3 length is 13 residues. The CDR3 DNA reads TGTGCCAGCAGCGTAGAGGGGATCACTGGAGCTTTCTTT. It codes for CASSVEGITGAFF. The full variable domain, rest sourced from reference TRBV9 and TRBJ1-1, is DSGVTQTPKHLITATGQRVTLRCSPRSGDLSVYWYQQSLDQGLQFLIQYYNGEERAKGNILERFSAQQFPDLHSELNLSSLELGDSALYFCASSVEGITGAFFGQGTRLTVV.

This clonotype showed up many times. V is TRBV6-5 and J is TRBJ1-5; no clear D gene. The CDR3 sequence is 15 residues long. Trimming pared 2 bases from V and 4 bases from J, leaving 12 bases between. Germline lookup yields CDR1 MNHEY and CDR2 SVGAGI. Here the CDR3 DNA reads TGTGCCAGCAGTTACGGCGGTTTAGCAAATCAGCCCCAGCATTTT. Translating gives CASSYGGLANQPQHF.

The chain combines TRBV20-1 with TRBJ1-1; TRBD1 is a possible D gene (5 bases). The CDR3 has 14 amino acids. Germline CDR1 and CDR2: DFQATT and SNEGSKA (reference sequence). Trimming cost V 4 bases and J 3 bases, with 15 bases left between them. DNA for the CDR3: TGCAGTGCTATCGGGGGGGGTTGGGACACTGAAGCTTTCTTT. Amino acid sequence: CSAIGGGWDTEAFF.

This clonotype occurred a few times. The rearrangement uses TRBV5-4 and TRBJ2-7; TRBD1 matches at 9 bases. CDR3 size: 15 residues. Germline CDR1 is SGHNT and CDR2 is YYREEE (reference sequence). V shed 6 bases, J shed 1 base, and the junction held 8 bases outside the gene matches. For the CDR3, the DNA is TGTGCCAGCAAGAGGACAGGGGATAGGTCCTACGAGCAGTACTTC. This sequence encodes CASKRTGDRSYEQYF.

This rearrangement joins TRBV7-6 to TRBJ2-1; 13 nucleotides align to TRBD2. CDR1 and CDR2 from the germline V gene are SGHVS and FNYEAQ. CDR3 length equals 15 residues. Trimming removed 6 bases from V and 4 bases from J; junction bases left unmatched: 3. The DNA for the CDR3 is TGTGCCAGCAGGACGGGACTAGCGGGGTACAATGAGCAGTTCTTC. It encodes CASRTGLAGYNEQFF.

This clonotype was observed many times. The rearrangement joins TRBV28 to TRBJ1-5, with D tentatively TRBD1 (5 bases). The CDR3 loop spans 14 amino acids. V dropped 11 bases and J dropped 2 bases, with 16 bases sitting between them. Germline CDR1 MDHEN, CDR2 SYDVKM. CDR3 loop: CAEAGGLGNQPQHF. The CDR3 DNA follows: TGTGCCGAGGCGGGGGGATTGGGCAATCAGCCCCAGCATTTT. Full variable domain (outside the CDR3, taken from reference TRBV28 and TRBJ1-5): DVKVTQSSRYLVKRTGEKVFLECVQDMDHENMFWYRQDPGLGLRLIYFSYDVKMKEKGDIPEGYSVSREKKERFSLILESASTNQTSMYLCAEAGGLGNQPQHFGDGTRLSIL.

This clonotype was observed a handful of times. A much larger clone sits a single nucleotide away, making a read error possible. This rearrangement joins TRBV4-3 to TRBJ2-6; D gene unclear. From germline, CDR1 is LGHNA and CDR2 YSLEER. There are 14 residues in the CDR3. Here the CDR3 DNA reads TGCGCCGGCAGCCGCCTGGTGGGGGCCAACGTCCTGACTTTC. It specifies CAGSRLVGANVLTF.

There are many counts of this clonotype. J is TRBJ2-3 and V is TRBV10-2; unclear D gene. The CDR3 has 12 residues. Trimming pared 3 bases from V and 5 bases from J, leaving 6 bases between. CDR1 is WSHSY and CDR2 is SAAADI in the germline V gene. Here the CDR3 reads CASSDPQDTQYF. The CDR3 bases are TGCGCCAGCAGTGATCCTCAAGATACGCAGTATTTT.